A selection of T cell receptor beta chains follows, all from one sample in a study of T cell responses to AZD1222 COVID-19 vaccine. Libraries were prepared by immunoSEQ multiplex PCR; TCRdb keeps only in-frame clonotypes and omits some of them. The repertoire includes about 130,000 clones, roughly 90% of them detected once, and 4.5% to 6.5% sits in the top ten. The material was peripheral blood, obtained 28 days after the second AZD1222 dose. Receptors were obtained from an adult who received the AZD1222 COVID-19 vaccine. Each CDR3 is given with its conserved first and last residue. The D gene is left open where the match is weak. Clone size is stated in some rows and not others, as once, few, many or a class when expanded.

>NA|TRBV7-8|TRBJ2-7|TRBD2
CASSQGSGGVTYEQYF
TGTGCCAGCAGCCAAGGGAGCGGGGGGGTCACCTACGAGCAGTACTTC
>NA|TRBV6-1|TRBJ1-5|NA
CASSESKQLYQPQHF
TGTGCCAGCAGTGAAAGTAAACAGTTGTATCAGCCCCAGCATTTT
>NA|TRBV24-1|TRBJ1-2|NA
CATRGASNYGYTF
TGTGCCACCAGAGGGGCCAGCAACTATGGCTACACCTTC
>NA|TRBV28|TRBJ1-6|NA
CASLGTVNSPLHF
TGTGCCAGCCTAGGGACGGTTAATTCACCCCTCCACTTT
>NA|TRBV5-1|TRBJ2-7|TRBD1
CASSLGQGGGEQYF
TGCGCCAGCAGCTTGGGACAGGGTGGAGGCGAGCAGTACTTC
>NA|TRBV29-1|TRBJ2-7|TRBD2
CSVVGTSGGISYEQYF
TGCAGCGTGGTTGGGACTAGCGGAGGGATCTCCTACGAGCAGTACTTC
>NA|TRBV7-8|TRBJ1-5|NA
CASSLGAFRGAGNQPQHF
TGTGCCAGCAGCTTAGGTGCCTTTCGGGGGGCGGGAAATCAGCCCCAGCATTTT
>few|TRBV24-1|TRBJ1-2|NA
CATSDGRYGYTF
TGTGCCACCAGTGATGGACGGTATGGCTACACCTTC
>NA|TRBV27|TRBJ2-3|TRBD2
CASKLAGNTDTQYF
TGTGCCAGCAAACTAGCGGGGAACACAGATACGCAGTATTTT
>NA|TRBV27|TRBJ1-4|NA
CASSFMPRTNEKLFF
TGTGCCAGCAGTTTCATGCCACGAACTAATGAAAAACTGTTTTTT
>NA|TRBV19|TRBJ1-6|NA
CASQASGGNSPLHF
TGTGCCAGCCAGGCGTCCGGAGGAAATTCACCCCTCCACTTT
>NA|TRBV28|TRBJ1-6|NA
CASRPSTGSYNSPLHF
TGTGCCAGCAGGCCCAGTACCGGCTCCTATAATTCACCCCTCCACTTT
>NA|TRBV7-9|TRBJ1-2|NA
CASSLPGIAYGYTF
TGTGCCAGCAGCTTGCCAGGAATAGCCTATGGCTACACCTTC
>few|TRBV6-5|TRBJ1-6|NA
CASRIDSPLHF
TGTGCCAGCAGAATAGATTCACCCCTCCACTTT
>once|TRBV6-2/TRBV6-3|TRBJ1-5|TRBD1
CASSLQGDNQPQHF
TGTGCCAGCAGTTTGCAGGGGGACAATCAGCCCCAGCATTTT
>NA|TRBV12-3/TRBV12-4|TRBJ1-2|NA
CASTRTNYGYTF
TGTGCCAGCACCAGAACTAACTATGGCTACACCTTC
>NA|TRBV7-9|TRBJ1-2|TRBD1
CASSQTRGRDYGYTF
TGTGCCAGCAGCCAAACCAGGGGGCGCGACTATGGCTACACCTTC
>NA|TRBV29-1|TRBJ2-1|TRBD2
CSVALGRASGDHEQFF
TGCAGCGTTGCGCTGGGACGGGCTAGCGGAGACCATGAGCAGTTCTTC
>NA|TRBV2|TRBJ1-1|NA
CASSDGPSMNTEAFF
TGTGCCAGCAGTGATGGTCCATCTATGAACACTGAAGCTTTCTTT
>NA|TRBV6-5|TRBJ1-1|NA
CASSSRGLREAFF
TGTGCCAGCAGTTCCAGGGGTCTGCGTGAAGCTTTCTTT
>NA|TRBV19|TRBJ1-1|NA
CASSIVQTGLWAFF
TGTGCCAGTAGTATAGTCCAGACAGGCCTTTGGGCTTTCTTT
>NA|TRBV4-2|TRBJ2-1|NA
CASSPLRGGPGEQFF
TGTGCCAGCAGCCCTCTGAGGGGGGGGCCGGGTGAGCAGTTCTTC
>NA|TRBV5-1|TRBJ1-4|TRBD1
CASSSTTGANEKLFF
TGCGCCAGCAGCTCTACGACAGGGGCTAATGAAAAACTGTTTTTT
>NA|TRBV5-1|TRBJ2-3|NA
CASTTMAGSPDTQYF
TGCGCCAGCACAACCATGGCGGGATCCCCAGATACGCAGTATTTT
>NA|TRBV4-2|TRBJ2-7|NA
CASSQDRFSGYPYEQYF
TGTGCCAGCAGCCAAGATCGATTCAGCGGGTATCCCTACGAGCAGTACTTC
>NA|TRBV30|TRBJ1-1|TRBD1
CAWSVLTGVGAFF
TGTGCCTGGAGTGTCCTTACAGGGGTTGGAGCTTTCTTT
>once|TRBV12-3/TRBV12-4|TRBJ1-5|NA
CASTSLNQPQHF
TGTGCCAGCACCTCGCTCAATCAGCCCCAGCATTTT
>NA|TRBV7-9|TRBJ2-1|TRBD2
CASSSSGGSINNEQFF
TGTGCCAGCAGCTCCTCCGGCGGGAGTATCAACAATGAGCAGTTCTTC
>NA|TRBV30|TRBJ2-3|TRBD1
CAWSEQGAADTQYF
TGTGCCTGGAGTGAACAGGGGGCCGCGGATACGCAGTATTTT
>once|TRBV6-6|TRBJ1-4|NA
CASTNFAPNEKLFF
TGTGCCAGCACTAATTTTGCCCCTAATGAAAAACTGTTTTTT
>NA|TRBV7-9|TRBJ1-1|NA
CASSLSQGGTEAFF
TGTGCCAGCAGCTTATCGCAGGGTGGGACTGAAGCTTTCTTT
>once|TRBV3-1/TRBV3-2|TRBJ2-5|TRBD2
CASSQGLAYTETQYF
TGTGCCAGCAGCCAAGGACTAGCGTATACAGAGACCCAGTACTTC
>NA|TRBV28|TRBJ2-2|NA
CASRWTAAGELFF
TGTGCCAGCAGGTGGACTGCAGCCGGGGAGCTGTTTTTT
>NA|TRBV3-1/TRBV3-2|TRBJ1-3|NA
CASSQSPGSFGNTIYF
TGTGCCAGCAGCCAATCGCCGGGGTCGTTCGGAAACACCATATATTTT
>once|TRBV28|TRBJ1-5|NA
CASSSPPGINQPQHF
TGTGCCAGCAGTTCCCCCCCAGGGATCAATCAGCCCCAGCATTTT
>NA|TRBV5-6|TRBJ2-7|NA
CASSAVPTDSYEQYF
TGTGCCAGCAGCGCCGTTCCGACAGACTCCTACGAGCAGTACTTC
>NA|TRBV5-1|TRBJ2-7|NA
CASSYRDRGLDEQYF
TGCGCCAGCAGCTACCGGGACCGGGGGTTGGACGAGCAGTACTTC
>NA|TRBV5-1|TRBJ1-2|TRBD1
CASSRGTQGAFGYTF
TGCGCCAGCAGCCGCGGAACACAGGGGGCTTTTGGCTACACCTTC
>NA|TRBV7-2|TRBJ1-5|NA
CASSLTGHLNQPQHF
TGTGCCAGCAGCTTGACGGGACACCTAAATCAGCCCCAGCATTTT
>NA|TRBV18|TRBJ1-3|NA
CASSPPVDSGNTIYF
TGTGCCAGCTCACCACCTGTCGACTCTGGAAACACCATATATTTT
>NA|TRBV7-2|TRBJ2-1|TRBD2
CASSLAGGISYNEQFF
TGTGCCAGCAGCTTAGCCGGGGGGATATCCTACAATGAGCAGTTCTTC
>once|TRBV29-1|TRBJ2-7|NA
CSVVQGVYEQYF
TGCAGCGTCGTGCAGGGAGTCTACGAGCAGTACTTC
>NA|TRBV11-2|TRBJ2-2|NA
CASSSLAGELFF
TGTGCCAGCAGCTCCTTGGCCGGGGAGCTGTTTTTT
>NA|TRBV3-1/TRBV3-2|TRBJ1-2|TRBD1
CASSSEGQVDSTF
TGTGCCAGCAGCTCCGAGGGACAGGTGGATTCGACCTTC
>few|TRBV28|TRBJ2-1|TRBD2
CASSLTGRDYFTNEQFF
TGTGCCAGCAGTTTAACTGGTCGGGACTACTTTACAAATGAGCAGTTCTTC
>NA|TRBV5-1|TRBJ2-7|TRBD2
CASRRAAGLAGAREQYF
TGCGCCAGCAGAAGGGCCGCGGGACTAGCGGGAGCGCGGGAGCAGTACTTC
>NA|TRBV19|TRBJ1-1|TRBD1
CASSPTGYTEAFF
TGTGCCAGTAGTCCGACAGGGTACACTGAAGCTTTCTTT
>NA|TRBV18|TRBJ1-5|NA
CASSPQTGNQPQHF
TGTGCCAGCTCACCCCAAACGGGCAATCAGCCCCAGCATTTT
>NA|TRBV14|TRBJ2-2|NA
CASSQAGGLYTGELFF
TGTGCCAGCAGCCAAGCAGGCGGGTTGTACACCGGGGAGCTGTTTTTT
>NA|TRBV24-1|TRBJ1-2|NA
CATSDSTPTGLSGYTF
TGTGCCACCAGTGATTCAACTCCTACAGGGTTGAGCGGCTACACCTTC
>few|TRBV7-9|TRBJ2-1|NA
CASTQAGSLNEQFF
TGTGCCAGCACCCAAGCCGGGAGTTTGAATGAGCAGTTCTTC